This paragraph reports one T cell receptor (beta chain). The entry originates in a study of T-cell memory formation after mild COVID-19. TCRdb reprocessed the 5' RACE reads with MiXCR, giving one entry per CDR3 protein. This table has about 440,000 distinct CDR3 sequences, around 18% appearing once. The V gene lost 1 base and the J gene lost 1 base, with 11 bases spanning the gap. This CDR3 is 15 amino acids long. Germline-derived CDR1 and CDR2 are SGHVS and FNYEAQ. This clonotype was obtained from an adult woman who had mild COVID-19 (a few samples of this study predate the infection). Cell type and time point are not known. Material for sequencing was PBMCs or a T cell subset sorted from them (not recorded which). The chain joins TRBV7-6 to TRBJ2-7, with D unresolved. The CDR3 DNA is TGTGCCAGCAGCTTAGGGTTAGGTCCGTCCTACGAGCAGTACTTC. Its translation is CASSLGLGPSYEQYF.